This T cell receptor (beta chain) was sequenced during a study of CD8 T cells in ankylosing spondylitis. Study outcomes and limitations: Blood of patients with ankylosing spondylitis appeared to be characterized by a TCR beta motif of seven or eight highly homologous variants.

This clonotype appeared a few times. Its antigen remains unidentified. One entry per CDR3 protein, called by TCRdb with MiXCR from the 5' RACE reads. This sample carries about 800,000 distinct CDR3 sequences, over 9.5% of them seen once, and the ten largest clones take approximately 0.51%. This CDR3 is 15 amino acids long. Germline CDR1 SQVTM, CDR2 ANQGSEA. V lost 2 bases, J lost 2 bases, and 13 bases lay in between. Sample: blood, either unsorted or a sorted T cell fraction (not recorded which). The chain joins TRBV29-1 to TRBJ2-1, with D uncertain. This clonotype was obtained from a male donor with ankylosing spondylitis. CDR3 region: CSVEQASVAYNEQFF. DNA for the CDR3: TGCAGCGTTGAACAGGCATCCGTAGCCTACAATGAGCAGTTCTTC.